This T cell receptor (beta chain) was identified during a study of blood T cells in healthy people across ages. The study's findings and limits: Investigators viewed diversity estimates from one million T cells as underestimates, the study reported. Among T cells, TCR beta diversity per million cells dropped roughly linearly as age rose.

Details on this clonotype: What it binds is unknown.

Isolation of PBMCs gave at least 7 million cells per sample. A second PCR, run for roughly 7 to 11 cycles, used a sample-barcoded 5' primer plus a J-beta primer mix. From each sample, at least 3 million paired-end reads containing CDR3 were obtained. TCRdb reprocessed the 5' RACE reads via MiXCR and lists one record per CDR3 protein. In the table there are about 1.5 million distinct CDR3 sequences, less than 45% of which are singletons. Trimming cost V 4 bases and J 4 bases; bases outside gene matches: 9. Germline values: CDR1 MNHEY, CDR2 SVGEGT. This CDR3 is built from 15 residues. This TCR was recovered from a woman younger than 30 in good health. Material for sequencing was blood. This chain joins TRBV6-2 or TRBV6-3 and TRBJ1-1, with TRBD1 identical over 7 bases. This CDR3 reads CASSSQGIGSTEAFF. The CDR3, as DNA: TGTGCCAGCAGTTCACAGGGGATTGGGAGCACTGAAGCTTTCTTT.